The 14 T cell receptor beta chains listed next were all sequenced from one sample in a study of T cells in Graves' hyperthyroidism and ophthalmopathy. RNA transcripts served as the template for amplifying TCR beta CDR3 regions. A first-round RT-PCR of the TCR CDR3 used the HTBI primer set. Each CDR3 protein is one row after TCRdb ran MiXCR on the multiplex PCR reads. The sample shows under 350,000 distinct CDR3 sequences, 15% to 20% of them seen only once. The material sequenced was blood. The receptors derive from a woman in her sixties or seventies with Graves' ophthalmopathy.

This clonotype was detected ten times or more. The J gene is TRBJ2-1, the V gene TRBV27; D is possibly TRBD1 or TRBD2 (5 bases each). The V end lost 3 bases, the J end lost 7 bases, and 10 bases lay between the germline ends. Germline loops: CDR1 MNHEY, CDR2 SMNVEV (reference sequence). This CDR3 spans 13 amino acids. DNA for the CDR3: TGTGCCAGCAGTTTTGGGACGGGAAATGAGCAGTTCTTC. This gives the protein CASSFGTGNEQFF.

This clonotype was seen at least ten times. The gene calls are TRBV7-2 and TRBJ2-7; TRBD1 is a possible D gene (6 bases). The V end was cut by 4 bases, the J end by 3 bases, with 19 bases between. The germline gives CDR1 SGHTA, CDR2 FQGNSA. This CDR3 region has 16 residues. The CDR3 protein is CASSYTSVGGFYEQYF. As DNA, the CDR3 is TGTGCCAGCAGCTACACCAGCGTTGGGGGCTTCTACGAGCAGTACTTC.

This clonotype was detected ten times or more. The rearrangement joins TRBV12-3 or TRBV12-4 to TRBJ2-1; D remains unclear. This CDR3 comprises 15 residues. V was clipped by 6 bases and J by 4 bases, with 16 bases between them. This chain's CDR3 is CASSSPRQAYNEQFF. The CDR3 DNA is TGTGCCAGCAGCTCACCTCGGCAGGCTTACAATGAGCAGTTCTTC.

This clonotype showed up many times. The chain uses TRBV7-2 and TRBJ1-1; D not certain. The germline V and J ends were trimmed by 9 bases and 0 bases, with 5 bases remaining between them. Germline V gene lookup returns CDR1 SGHTA and CDR2 FQGNSA. The CDR3 is 11 amino acids. CDR3: CASLMNTEAFF. CDR3 nucleotides: TGTGCCAGTCTCATGAACACTGAAGCTTTCTTT.

This clonotype was found many times. The V and J genes are TRBV3-1 and TRBJ1-6; D unresolved. The germline V gene encodes CDR1 LGHDT and CDR2 YNNKEL (reference sequence). V was pared by 0 bases and J by 9 bases, with 6 bases between. The CDR3 length is 13 residues. CDR3 nucleotide sequence: TGTGCCAGCAGCCAAGACGGGGTTTCACCCCTCCACTTT. Protein: CASSQDGVSPLHF.

This clonotype was counted a few times. This chain links TRBV18 with TRBJ2-7; 7 nucleotides match TRBD2. This CDR3 comprises 15 residues. Germline values: CDR1 KGHSH, CDR2 LQKENI. The J segment lost 4 bases and the V segment lost 1 base, leaving 7 bases of the junction unmatched. In nucleotides, the CDR3 is TGTGCCAGCTCACCACGGGGGGAGGGAGATTACGAGCAGTACTTC. Amino acids: CASSPRGEGDYEQYF.

This clonotype has a count of ten or more. The V and J genes are TRBV27 and TRBJ1-1, with 9 bases lining up with TRBD1. There are 17 residues in the CDR3. Germline trimming cut 5 bases from V and 5 bases from J; bases unmatched to any gene: 15. The germline V gene has CDR1 MNHEY and CDR2 SMNVEV (reference sequence). The CDR3 DNA sequence: TGTGCCAGCAGTCCCACAACGATCAGACAGGGGGAGACTGAAGCTTTCTTT. It is translated as CASSPTTIRQGETEAFF.

About this clonotype itself: Since a much larger clone is just one base distant, this may be a read error. The chain couples TRBV7-2 to TRBJ1-2; D gene ambiguous. CDR3 length: 12 residues. Trimming removed 3 bases at V and 10 bases at J, with 12 bases between. Germline loops: CDR1 SGHTA, CDR2 FQGNSA. The CDR3 here is CASSFLSGDYTF. CDR3 DNA: TGTGCCAGCAGCTTCCTGTCCGGTGACTACACCTTC.

This clonotype showed up just a few times. The chain employs TRBV19 and TRBJ1-5; 7 bases fit TRBD1. Germline CDR1 and CDR2: LNHDA and SQIVND (reference sequence). CDR3 length: 15 residues. The ends lost 3 bases at V and 3 bases at J; junction bases unmatched: 5. CDR3 bases: TGTGCCAGTAGTATCAACAGGGGTGCCAATCAGCCCCAGCATTTT. The encoded protein is CASSINRGANQPQHF.

This clonotype has only a few counts. V is TRBV9 and J is TRBJ2-5; TRBD2 agrees at 9 bases. The CDR3 loop spans 15 amino acids. V was clipped by 3 bases and J by 6 bases; unmatched bases: 9. Germline lookup yields CDR1 SGDLS and CDR2 YYNGEE. The CDR3 reads CASSADSGSRQTQYF. Written as DNA, the CDR3 is TGTGCCAGCAGCGCCGATAGCGGGAGTCGCCAGACCCAGTACTTC.

In its sample, this clonotype was seen many times. V is TRBV7-2 and J is TRBJ2-1; 9 bases line up with TRBD2. The J segment lost 7 bases and the V segment lost 5 bases, leaving 12 bases of the junction unmatched. The germline V gene encodes CDR1 SGHTA and CDR2 FQGNSA. This CDR3 spans 16 amino acids. The CDR3 region has the DNA TGTGCCAGCAGCCCAAAGGGAAGCGGGGGGTCGAATGAGCAGTTCTTC. This translates into CASSPKGSGGSNEQFF.

This sequence joins TRBV6-2 or TRBV6-3 and TRBJ2-6; no reliable D call. The CDR3 has 16 amino acids. Trimming cost V 4 bases and J 2 bases, with 12 bases left between them. Germline-derived CDR1 and CDR2 are MNHEY and SVGEGT. The CDR3 is CASSSDWFPGANVLTF. The CDR3 DNA reads TGTGCCAGCAGTTCAGACTGGTTCCCTGGGGCCAACGTCCTGACTTTC.

This clonotype has at least ten counts. This chain connects TRBV7-8 to TRBJ2-7; 7 bases match TRBD1. J gave up 4 bases and V 0 bases, and 6 bases lay outside the gene matches. This CDR3 region has 15 residues. Looked up from germline, CDR1 is SGHVS and CDR2 is FQNEAQ. The CDR3 DNA reads TGTGCCAGCAGCTTAGCCCCAGGGGGTGGATACGAGCAGTACTTC. This translates into CASSLAPGGGYEQYF.

Points on this clonotype: This sequence may be a read error, since a much larger clone differs from it by one base. V gene TRBV11-2 combines with J gene TRBJ2-5, with D perhaps assigned TRBD1 or TRBD2 (5 bases each). Germline CDR1 SGHAT, CDR2 FQNNGV. This CDR3 is built from 13 residues. Here the CDR3 DNA reads TGTGCCTGCAGCTTGGGGGAGAAAGAGACCCAGTACTTC. As protein: CACSLGEKETQYF.